The rows below give T cell receptor beta chains drawn from one sample of a study of T and B cells in COVID-19 patients. MiXCR, applied by TCRdb to the multiplex PCR reads, yields one record per CDR3 protein. The sample records more than 550 distinct CDR3 sequences, around 28% being singletons. The sequencing input was blood. Receptors were obtained from a human donor with active COVID-19. Both conserved end residues are part of each CDR3. The order of the fields is J gene, D gene, clone size, V gene, CDR3 DNA, CDR3 protein. The D gene is left open where the match is weak. The size of a clone is reported for some rows only, either as once, few or many, or as a class for expanded clones.

TRBJ2-7,TRBD1,medium-sized,TRBV7-6,TGTGCCAGCAGCTTGAGTTCGGGACAGAGGACTTTCGTCTACGAGCAGTACTTC,CASSLSSGQRTFVYEQYF
TRBJ2-6,-,-,TRBV4-3,TGCGCCAGCAGCCAAGAACACCAGGGGGAGGGGGGGGCCAACGTCCTGACTTTC,CASSQEHQGEGGANVLTF
TRBJ2-5,-,-,TRBV30,TGTGCCCCCAGGCCGGGGGGCGGGGAGACCCAGTACTTC,CAPRPGGGETQYF
TRBJ2-2,-,large,TRBV11-1,TGTGCCAGCACCTTGGCACGACAAGGCGGGGAGCTGTTTTTT,CASTLARQGGELFF
TRBJ2-7,TRBD2,-,TRBV6-1,TGTGCCAGCAGTGAAGAACTAGCGGGGGGGTACGAGCAGTACTTC,CASSEELAGGYEQYF
TRBJ2-1,TRBD2,-,TRBV19,TGTGCCAGTAGTAGAGGGACTAGCGGGATCTTCTCCTACAATGAGCAGTTCTTC,CASSRGTSGIFSYNEQFF
TRBJ2-5,-,large,TRBV19,TGTGCCAGTAGATCGTCGGGGATTCGAGAGACCCAGTACTTC,CASRSSGIRETQYF
TRBJ1-5,-,medium-sized,TRBV24-1,TGTGCCACCCCCCCCCCTGTGAGGTTACGCAATCAGCCCCAGCATTTT,CATPPPVRLRNQPQHF
TRBJ2-7,TRBD2,-,TRBV28,TGTGCCAGCAGTTTATGGACTAGCGGGAGCGGCGAGCAGTACTTC,CASSLWTSGSGEQYF
TRBJ2-1,TRBD2,-,TRBV27,TGTGCCAGCAGTTTCATTGGGGGGGGGAGCTCCTACAATGAGCAGTTCTTC,CASSFIGGGSSYNEQFF
TRBJ2-7,TRBD1,-,TRBV10-2,TGCGCCAGCAGCGGACAGGGCTTTTGGGAGCAGTACTTC,CASSGQGFWEQYF
TRBJ2-3,TRBD1,few,TRBV28,TGTGCCAGCAGTTTAGACAGGGTTAGCACAGATACGCAGTATTTT,CASSLDRVSTDTQYF
TRBJ2-2,TRBD1,large,TRBV30,TGTGCCTGGAGTGTCTTTGACAGGGGGCGGGGCGGGGAGCTGTTTTTT,CAWSVFDRGRGGELFF
TRBJ2-1,TRBD1,medium-sized,TRBV5-1,TGCGCCAGCTTCGCAGGGGGCGGTTGGGGTGAGCAGTTCTTC,CASFAGGGWGEQFF
TRBJ2-3,-,medium-sized,TRBV12-3/TRBV12-4,TGTGCCAGCAGTTATGAGGGACCTAACACAGATACGCAGTATTTT,CASSYEGPNTDTQYF
TRBJ1-6,-,medium-sized,TRBV5-6,TGTGCCAGCAGCCAAGTTAGCTCCTATAATTCACCCCTCCACTTT,CASSQVSSYNSPLHF
TRBJ2-2,-,large,TRBV5-1,TGCGCCAGCAGTGGGGGCAGGAACACCGGGGAGCTGTTTTTT,CASSGGRNTGELFF
TRBJ2-6,TRBD1,large,TRBV27,TGTGCCAGCAGTACGACAGGGGGGGCAGGGGCCAACGTCCTGACTTTC,CASSTTGGAGANVLTF
TRBJ2-6,-,medium-sized,TRBV7-9,TGTGCCAGCAGCTTTTCTGGGGCCAACGTCCTGACTTTC,CASSFSGANVLTF
TRBJ2-7,-,large,TRBV5-6,TGTGCCAGCAGCTTGGGAGGGGTAAGCTACGAGCAGTACTTC,CASSLGGVSYEQYF
TRBJ1-2,-,-,TRBV10-1,TGCGCCAGCAGTGAGAGCGCCCGGTATGGCTACACCTTC,CASSESARYGYTF
TRBJ2-4,-,once,TRBV7-6,TGTGCCAGCAGCTCGATCGGAAAAAACATTCAGTACTTC,CASSSIGKNIQYF
TRBJ2-3,TRBD2,-,TRBV6-5,TGTGCCAGCAGACGCGGGACTAGCGGGGAGGCTCCAGATACGCAGTATTTT,CASRRGTSGEAPDTQYF
TRBJ1-1,-,-,TRBV19,TGTGCCAGTAGTACCGGGACCGGGACTCAGTCCGAAGCTTTCTTT,CASSTGTGTQSEAFF
TRBJ1-2,TRBD1,-,TRBV11-1,TGTGCCAGCAGCTTAGGGGACAGCCCCTATGGCTACACCTTC,CASSLGDSPYGYTF
TRBJ1-5,TRBD1,hyperexpanded,TRBV29-1,TGCAGCGTTGAGACAGGGGGAGGGCAGCCCCAGCATTTT,CSVETGGGQPQHF
TRBJ2-6,-,-,TRBV13,TGTGCCAGCAGCCAGGAAGGGGCTGGGGCCAACGTCCTGACTTTC,CASSQEGAGANVLTF
TRBJ2-7,-,-,TRBV29-1,TGCAGCGTCCTCTCCTACGAGCAGTACTTC,CSVLSYEQYF
TRBJ2-1,TRBD2,medium-sized,TRBV28,TGTGCCAGCAGTCTATGGACTAGCGGGTCCAGTGAGCAGTTCTTC,CASSLWTSGSSEQFF
TRBJ1-1,-,few,TRBV10-2,TGCGCCAGCATGGGGGTACTCCCTGAAGCTTTCTTT,CASMGVLPEAFF
TRBJ2-7,TRBD1,medium-sized,TRBV6-1,TGTGCCAGCAGGGACAGGGGGCCCATCTACGAGCAGTACTTC,CASRDRGPIYEQYF
TRBJ2-7,-,large,TRBV13,TGTGCCAGCAGCTTAGAAGGGACATCGTCCTACGAGCAGTACTTC,CASSLEGTSSYEQYF
TRBJ2-1,-,-,TRBV25-1,TGTGCCAGCGGGCGAGATAGAGGTAATGAGCAGTTCTTC,CASGRDRGNEQFF
TRBJ1-4,-,medium-sized,TRBV5-1,TGCGCCAGCAGCTTGACGGGTTCGACTAATGAAAAACTGTTTTTT,CASSLTGSTNEKLFF
TRBJ1-2,-,medium-sized,TRBV10-3,TGTGCCATCAACGGGGGAGAAGGCGGCTACACCTTC,CAINGGEGGYTF
TRBJ1-2,-,-,TRBV18,TGTGCCAGCTCACCACCAATTACCGGGAACTACACCTTC,CASSPPITGNYTF
TRBJ2-7,-,large,TRBV5-6,TGTGCCAGCAGCTGGGACGGAGCCTACGAGCAGTACTTC,CASSWDGAYEQYF
TRBJ1-1,TRBD1,large,TRBV12-3/TRBV12-4,TGTGCCAGCAGTTTATACAGGGGAACTGAAGCTTTCTTT,CASSLYRGTEAFF
TRBJ1-5,-,medium-sized,TRBV6-2/TRBV6-3,TGTGCCACCACAGGGAGCAATCAGCCCCAGCATTTT,CATTGSNQPQHF
TRBJ1-3,-,hyperexpanded,TRBV13,TGTGCCAGCAGCTTAGAGGGGGTGTCTGGAAACACCATATATTTT,CASSLEGVSGNTIYF
TRBJ2-7,TRBD1,large,TRBV13,TGTGCCAGCAGCTTAGAAGGGGTGTTGGGACAGGGCTACGAGCAGTACTTC,CASSLEGVLGQGYEQYF
TRBJ2-1,TRBD2,-,TRBV15,TGTGCCACCAGATCGGGACTAGCGTTTGAGCAGTTCTTC,CATRSGLAFEQFF
TRBJ2-1,TRBD2,medium-sized,TRBV24-1,TGTGCCACCAGTGCCGAGTGGGAGGGGGGGATAGCGGGAGTCTCCGGCTACAATGAGCAGTTCTTC,CATSAEWEGGIAGVSGYNEQFF
TRBJ1-5,-,medium-sized,TRBV10-3,TGTGCCATCAGTGGAGGCTTTAATCAGCCCCAGCATTTT,CAISGGFNQPQHF
TRBJ2-3,-,few,TRBV4-3,TGCGCCAGCAGCCAAGAACCGAACTCCCTTCGGACAGATACGCAGTATTTT,CASSQEPNSLRTDTQYF
TRBJ2-1,-,large,TRBV27,TGTGCCAGCAGTTTTCGGGGGTGGGTGAGGCCCGCGAACAATGAGCAGTTCTTC,CASSFRGWVRPANNEQFF
TRBJ2-1,TRBD1,few,TRBV5-5,TGTGCCAGCAGGCTGGGTACAGGGGGGCACACATCCTACAATGAGCAGTTCTTC,CASRLGTGGHTSYNEQFF
TRBJ2-1,-,large,TRBV19,TGTGCCAGTAGCCCGGACACCGGCAATGAGCAGTTCTTC,CASSPDTGNEQFF
TRBJ2-2,-,medium-sized,TRBV4-3,TGCGCCAGCAGCCAAGATGGCGGCCTAAGTCACGGGGAGCTGTTTTTT,CASSQDGGLSHGELFF
TRBJ2-3,-,-,TRBV13,TGTGCCAGCAGCTTCGGACGGATTAGCACAGATACGCAGTATTTT,CASSFGRISTDTQYF
TRBJ2-7,-,few,TRBV5-6,TGTGCCAGCAGCTTTAGGGGCGAGTATCCTAGGAGTACCGGGACCACCCGTGGCGGGCAGTACTTC,CASSFRGEYPRSTGTTRGGQYF